Each of the 11 T cell receptor beta chains below was sequenced from the same sample in a study of long-term antiretroviral therapy in people with HIV. The assay, immunoSEQ v3.0, was run at survey level. The table came from immunoSEQ multiplex PCR; TCRdb's copy has only in-frame clones and leaves some out. The table shows 17,000 or so clones, with 75% to 95% occurring only once. The material was unsorted PBMCs, obtained 0.3 years after starting antiretroviral therapy. Every receptor here comes from a man aged 55 to 70 with HIV.

The table lists this clone with a few counts. The genes are TRBV5-1 and TRBJ2-7, with 7 nucleotides matching TRBD1. Germline V lookup: CDR1 SGHRS, CDR2 YFSETQ. J lost 5 bases, V lost 3 bases, and 11 bases had no gene match. The CDR3 has 15 residues. The CDR3 DNA sequence: TGCGCCAGCAGCTCTTCCGGGACAGATCCCGACGAGCAGTACTTC. It encodes CASSSSGTDPDEQYF.

V and J are TRBV2 and TRBJ1-1, with unresolved D. CDR3 size: 12 residues. V gave up 10 bases and J gave up 1 base, with 10 bases separating them. Looked up from germline, CDR1 is SNHLY and CDR2 is FYNNEI. CDR3 in amino acids: CATRYGNTEAFF. CDR3 sequence (DNA): TGTGCCACCCGGTACGGGAACACTGAAGCTTTCTTT.

The V gene is TRBV19, the J gene TRBJ2-2, with 8 bases matching TRBD1. After removal of 8 bases from V and 8 bases from J, the junction contained 10 bases not matched to a gene. Germline V gene data show CDR1 as LNHDA and CDR2 as SQIVND (reference sequence). This CDR3 spans 14 amino acids. CDR3 loop: CASSRTGSRGELFF. The CDR3 DNA is TGTGCCAGTTCCCGGACAGGGTCCAGAGGGGAGCTGTTTTTT.

This chain joins TRBV5-5 and TRBJ2-1; TRBD2 matches 12 bases. Germline lookup yields CDR1 SGHKS and CDR2 YYEKEE (reference sequence). The V and J ends lost 4 bases and 6 bases, in that order; junction bases with no gene match: 11. The CDR3 extends over 17 amino acids. The chain's CDR3 is CASSRVLAGGRVNEQFF. For the CDR3, the DNA is TGTGCCAGCAGCCGAGTTCTAGCGGGAGGGCGGGTCAATGAGCAGTTCTTC.

The rearrangement links TRBV15 to TRBJ1-3, with TRBD1 as a possible D gene (5 bases). The CDR3 contains 16 residues. Germline CDR1 LNHNV, CDR2 YYDKDF (reference sequence). The germline V and J ends were trimmed by 3 bases and 2 bases, with 14 bases remaining between them. Here the CDR3 reads CATSSSDLGAGNTIYF. The CDR3 DNA reads as TGTGCCACCAGCAGTAGCGATTTGGGGGCTGGAAACACCATATATTTT.

J is TRBJ1-2 and V is TRBV14, with TRBD1 matching over 7 bases. There are 17 residues in the CDR3. V lost 1 base to trimming and J lost 3 bases; unmatched junction nucleotides: 11. Germline V gene lookup returns CDR1 SGHDN and CDR2 FVKESK. CDR3 region: CASSQGPGTASYYGYTF. The CDR3 nucleotides are TGTGCCAGCAGCCAAGGTCCAGGGACAGCGAGCTACTATGGCTACACCTTC.

V gene TRBV10-3 combines with J gene TRBJ2-1, with 7 bases that match TRBD2. There are 15 residues in the CDR3. CDR1 and CDR2 (germline): ENHRY, SYGVKD. The V segment lost 2 bases and the J segment 5 bases; nucleotides outside the gene matches: 6. In DNA form, the CDR3 reads TGTGCCATCAGTGAGACCAGGGCGGGGGACAATGAGCAGTTCTTC. Amino acids: CAISETRAGDNEQFF.

The J gene is TRBJ2-6, the V gene TRBV27; D remains ambiguous. Deletions cut 6 bases from V and 0 bases from J, with 0 bases between. This CDR3 has 12 amino acids. Germline loops: CDR1 MNHEY, CDR2 SMNVEV (reference sequence). The CDR3 region has the DNA TGTGCCAGCAGCTCTGGGGCCAACGTCCTGACTTTC. The encoded protein is CASSSGANVLTF.

The V gene is TRBV6-1, the J gene TRBJ2-5, with a tentative D call TRBD2 (5 bases). Germline CDR1 and CDR2: MNHNS and SASEGT. The CDR3 contains 17 residues. The V end was cut by 1 base, the J end by 0 bases, with 15 bases between. CDR3 DNA sequence: TGTGCCAGCAGTGAAGGGGCTACTAGATCGTACCAAGAGACCCAGTACTTC. It translates to CASSEGATRSYQETQYF.

The J gene is TRBJ2-3, the V gene TRBV27; 9 nucleotides match TRBD1. Germline-derived CDR1 and CDR2 are MNHEY and SMNVEV (reference sequence). The CDR3 has 16 amino acids. V shed 2 bases and J 4 bases; nucleotides not matched to a gene: 7. The CDR3 sequence is CASSLRTGTGSDTQYF. The CDR3 nucleotides read TGTGCCAGCAGTTTAAGGACCGGGACAGGGTCAGATACGCAGTATTTT.

The chain employs TRBV5-1 and TRBJ1-5; no definite D call. V lost 0 bases to trimming and J lost 1 base, with 2 bases between them. This CDR3 contains 13 residues. Germline values: CDR1 SGHRS, CDR2 YFSETQ. The CDR3 loop is CASSLGSNQPQHF. The CDR3 nucleotides are TGCGCCAGCAGCTTGGGGAGCAATCAGCCCCAGCATTTT.